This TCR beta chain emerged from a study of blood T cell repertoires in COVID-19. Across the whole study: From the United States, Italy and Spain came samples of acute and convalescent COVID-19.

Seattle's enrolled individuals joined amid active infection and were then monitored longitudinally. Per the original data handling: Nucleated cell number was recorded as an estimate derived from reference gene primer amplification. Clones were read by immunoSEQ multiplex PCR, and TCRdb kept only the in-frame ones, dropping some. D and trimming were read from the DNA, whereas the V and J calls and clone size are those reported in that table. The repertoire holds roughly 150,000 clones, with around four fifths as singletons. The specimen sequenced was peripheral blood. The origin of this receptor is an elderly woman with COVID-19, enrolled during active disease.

CDR3 nucleotides: TGTGCCAGCAGCCTTATAAAGATACTCACCAGCACAGATACGCAGTATTTT. It encodes CASSLIKILTSTDTQYF. V usage is TRBV7-2 and J usage is TRBJ2-3, with D hard to call. The CDR3 is 17 residues long. Trimming removed 5 bases from V and 0 bases from J, with 18 bases in between. Germline V CDR1 and CDR2: SGHTA, FQGNSA.